The present T cell receptor beta chain was sequenced within a study of human T cells and chemical hapten exposure. Many counts were recorded for this clonotype. TCRdb itself ran the RACE reads through MiXCR, one entry per CDR3 protein. The sample consists of about 380,000 distinct CDR3 sequences, 4.8% of them appearing once. The CDR3 loop spans 16 amino acids. The germline V gene encodes CDR1 DFQATT and CDR2 SNEGSKA (reference sequence). Trimming stripped 5 bases from V and 11 bases from J, with 28 bases between. Time point described: patch test 1, 2 weeks after DPC sensitization. The treatment: therapeutic diphenylcyclopropenone sensitization with weekly scalp DPC.

This TCR was recovered from a woman aged 50 to 65 with alopecia areata. Some clones in this sample may be carry-over from other donors' samples. The chain recombines TRBV20-1 with TRBJ2-4; possibly TRBD2 for D (7 bases). Sequences were derived from whole blood, sampled in connection with sensitization to the hapten diphenylcyclopropenone (DPC). CDR3: CSASPRTGRGAVFQYF. The CDR3 DNA reads as TGCAGTGCTTCACCCCGAACAGGGAGGGGAGCTGTGTTTCAGTACTTC.